One and the same sample provided the 13 T cell receptor beta chains below, sequenced in a study of T cells after yellow fever vaccination. TCRdb processed the 5' RACE reads anew with MiXCR; each CDR3 protein has one entry. The sample lists 450,000 to 650,000 distinct CDR3 sequences; 21% were seen once. The source was PBMCs, collected less than 25 days after the first yellow fever vaccination. These receptor sequences come from a man between 18 and 35 years old who received the YFV17D yellow fever vaccine.

This clonotype was observed a handful of times. V and J are TRBV12-3 or TRBV12-4 and TRBJ1-3, with D perhaps TRBD1 (6 bases). Trimming shortened V by 7 bases and J by 0 bases, and 13 bases separated the two germline ends. The CDR3 consists of 15 residues. The CDR3 nucleotides read TGTGCCAGCACCCCAGTAGGGGGCTCTGGAAACACCATATATTTT. Translation gives CASTPVGGSGNTIYF.

This clonotype was seen more than once but under ten times. The chain employs TRBV12-3 or TRBV12-4 and TRBJ2-1; 9 bases fit TRBD2. The CDR3 totals 14 residues. V was pared by 2 bases and J by 7 bases, with 3 bases of the junction left unmatched. CDR3 nucleotide sequence: TGTGCCAGCAGTTTACAGCGGGGGGCGAATGAGCAGTTCTTC. This translates into CASSLQRGANEQFF.

V gene TRBV7-9 combines with J gene TRBJ2-7, with D unresolved. The V gene's germline CDR1 is SEHNR and CDR2 FQNEAQ (reference sequence). The CDR3 has 12 residues. V was shortened by 0 bases and J by 5 bases, with 5 bases between the two germline ends. In DNA form, the CDR3 reads TGTGCCAGCAGCTTAGCGCGGAACGAGCAGTACTTC. Protein sequence: CASSLARNEQYF.

The CDR3 DNA reads as TGTGCCAGCAGCCATGTTTATCGGACTAGCGGGGGTGCAGATACGCAGTATTTT. Translating it yields CASSHVYRTSGGADTQYF. The chain combines TRBV14 with TRBJ2-3; TRBD2 agrees at 13 bases. J lost 4 bases, V lost 3 bases, and 10 bases had no gene match. Germline-derived CDR1 and CDR2 are SGHDN and FVKESK. The CDR3 sequence is 18 residues long.

In nucleotides, the CDR3 is TGTGCCAGCAGTTCCCGCGACAGGGGGAATGAAAAACTGTTTTTT. Translated: CASSSRDRGNEKLFF. The V and J genes are TRBV6-5 and TRBJ1-4, with 9 positions matching TRBD1. Losses at the gene ends were 4 bases for V and 5 bases for J; bases not matched to a gene: 5. The CDR3 runs to 15 residues. Germline V gene data show CDR1 as MNHEY and CDR2 as SVGAGI.

This clonotype was seen many times. The V call is TRBV5-1, the J call TRBJ1-5; TRBD1 might be the D (6 bases). The CDR3 has 13 residues. The germline CDR1 and CDR2 sequences are SGHRS and YFSETQ. Trimming cost V 4 bases and J 3 bases, with 8 bases left between them. The CDR3 region is CASSRGDNQPQHF. The DNA of the CDR3 is TGCGCCAGCAGCAGGGGGGACAATCAGCCCCAGCATTTT.

The chain links TRBV10-1 to TRBJ2-3; 12 bases are shared with TRBD1. J gave up 6 bases and V 8 bases, and 9 bases lay outside the gene matches. Germline CDR1 and CDR2: WNHNN and SYGVQD (reference sequence). This CDR3 is 15 amino acids long. The CDR3 DNA reads as TGCGCCAGCGCTAGGGGACAGGGGGCAGGCGATACGCAGTATTTT. It codes for CASARGQGAGDTQYF.

The V and J genes are TRBV7-9 and TRBJ2-3; D gene ambiguous. The ends were cut back, 2 bases at V and 1 base at J, with 10 bases in the middle. The CDR3 loop spans 15 amino acids. Germline V gene lookup returns CDR1 SEHNR and CDR2 FQNEAQ (reference sequence). This CDR3 reads CASSLPPAGTDTQYF. CDR3 DNA: TGTGCCAGCAGCTTACCCCCGGCGGGCACAGATACGCAGTATTTT.

This clonotype was observed a handful of times. J is TRBJ2-6 and V is TRBV7-9; the D is unclear. Germline V gene sequence: CDR1 SEHNR, CDR2 FQNEAQ (reference sequence). The CDR3 consists of 12 residues. V dropped 1 base and J dropped 13 bases, with 8 bases sitting between them. CDR3 sequence reads: CASSLVPAVLTF. CDR3 DNA sequence: TGTGCCAGCAGCTTAGTGCCGGCGGTCCTGACTTTC. Full variable domain (outside the CDR3, taken from reference TRBV7-9 and TRBJ2-6): DTGVSQNPRHKITKRGQNVTFRCDPISEHNRLYWYRQTLGQGPEFLTYFQNEAQLEKSRLLSDRFSAERPKGSFSTLEIQRTEQGDSAMYLCASSLVPAVLTFGAGSRLTVL.

J is TRBJ2-5 and V is TRBV7-2, with TRBD1 matching 9 bases. Trimming at V came to 5 bases and at J to 3 bases, leaving 7 bases not matched to a gene. This CDR3 is built from 15 residues. CDR1 and CDR2 from the germline V gene are SGHTA and FQGNSA. CDR3 nucleotide sequence: TGTGCCAGCAGCGGGGCGGGGACAGGGAAAGAGACCCAGTACTTC. Translated: CASSGAGTGKETQYF.

This clonotype has just a few counts. CDR3 DNA sequence: TGTGCCAGCAGCTTATCGGTCGTCACTGAAGCTTTCTTT. Translating gives CASSLSVVTEAFF. The chain is built from TRBV7-9 and TRBJ1-1; the D is unclear. This CDR3 has 13 amino acids. The V gene lost 2 bases and the J gene lost 4 bases, with 8 bases spanning the gap. Germline values: CDR1 SEHNR, CDR2 FQNEAQ (reference sequence).

This chain joins TRBV7-3 and TRBJ2-1, with TRBD2 identical over 15 bases. The junction had 9 bases not matched to a gene; V was cut back by 1 base and J by 5 bases. There are 19 residues in the CDR3. Germline V CDR1 and CDR2: SGHTA, FQGTGA. CDR3 region: CASSLSRRTSGGADNEQFF. In DNA, the CDR3 is TGTGCCAGCAGCTTAAGTCGGAGGACTAGCGGGGGGGCGGACAATGAGCAGTTCTTC.

This clonotype appeared many times. The V and J genes are TRBV2 and TRBJ2-7; D call uncertain. V was pared by 3 bases and J by 2 bases, with 5 bases between. The CDR3 has 12 amino acids. Per germline, CDR1 SNHLY and CDR2 FYNNEI. In DNA form, the CDR3 reads TGTGCCAGCAGTGAGTCCGCCTACGAGCAGTACTTC. It encodes CASSESAYEQYF.